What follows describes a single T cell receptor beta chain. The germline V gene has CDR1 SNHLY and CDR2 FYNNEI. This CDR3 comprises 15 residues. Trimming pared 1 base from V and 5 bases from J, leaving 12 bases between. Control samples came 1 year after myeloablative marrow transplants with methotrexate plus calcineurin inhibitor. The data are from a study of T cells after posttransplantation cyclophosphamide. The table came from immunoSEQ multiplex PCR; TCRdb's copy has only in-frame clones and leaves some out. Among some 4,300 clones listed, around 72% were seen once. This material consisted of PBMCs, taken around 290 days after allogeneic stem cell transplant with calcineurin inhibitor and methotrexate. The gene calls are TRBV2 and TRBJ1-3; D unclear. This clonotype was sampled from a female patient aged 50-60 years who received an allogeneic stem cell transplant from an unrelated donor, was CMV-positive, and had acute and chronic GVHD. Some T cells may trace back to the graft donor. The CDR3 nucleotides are TGTGCCAGCAGTGAAGTTCGGGGAGGCAGAAACACCATATATTTT. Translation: CASSEVRGGRNTIYF. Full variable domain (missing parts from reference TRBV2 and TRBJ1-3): EPEVTQTPSHQVTQMGQEVILRCVPISNHLYFYWYRQILGQKVEFLVSFYNNEISEKSEIFDDQFSVERPDGSNFTLKIRSTKLEDSAMYFCASSEVRGGRNTIYFGEGSWLTVV.